Shown below are 23 T cell receptor beta chains from a single sample sequenced in a study of cytomegalovirus exposure and HLA in healthy donors. Generated by immunoSEQ multiplex PCR, the TCRdb table keeps only in-frame clones and is missing some. The sample contains approximately 150,000 clones, about four fifths of which appear only once. Sequenced sample: PBMCs. The receptors shown here come from a man aged 30-40 years in good health and CMV-seropositive.

A remark on this clone: The same CDR3 is also encoded by other DNA sequences in this sample. This chain uses TRBV10-3 with TRBJ2-7; 9 bases line up with TRBD1. Germline V lookup: CDR1 ENHRY, CDR2 SYGVKD. The J segment lost 4 bases and the V segment lost 2 bases, leaving 0 bases of the junction unmatched. The CDR3 loop spans 13 amino acids. The CDR3 reads CAISEGQGYEQYF. CDR3 DNA sequence: TGTGCCATCAGTGAGGGACAGGGGTACGAGCAGTACTTC.

The rearrangement uses TRBV28 and TRBJ2-1; no clear D. CDR3 size: 15 residues. Looked up from germline, CDR1 is MDHEN and CDR2 is SYDVKM. V was shortened by 4 bases and J by 6 bases, with 16 bases between the two germline ends. The CDR3 loop reads CASSSTEAARNEQFF. For the CDR3, the DNA is TGTGCCAGCAGTTCAACCGAAGCCGCACGCAATGAGCAGTTCTTC.

The chain joins TRBV19 to TRBJ1-1; D uncertain. CDR1 and CDR2 from the germline V gene are LNHDA and SQIVND (reference sequence). The CDR3 sequence is 15 residues long. V shed 7 bases and J shed 0 bases, with 15 bases lying between them. The CDR3 region is CASKNVLAVNTEAFF. CDR3 coding DNA: TGTGCCAGTAAAAACGTTTTGGCGGTGAACACTGAAGCTTTCTTT.

The V gene is TRBV5-6, the J gene TRBJ1-4, with D uncertain. There are 16 residues in the CDR3. Germline CDR1 reads SGHDT; CDR2 reads YYEEEE. Trimming stripped 2 bases from V and 0 bases from J, with 11 bases between. In nucleotides, the CDR3 is TGTGCCAGCAGCTTCCCGGGTGATGCAACTAATGAAAAACTGTTTTTT. It yields the protein CASSFPGDATNEKLFF.

With regard to this clone: The same CDR3 is also encoded by other DNA sequences in this sample. The rearrangement joins TRBV9 to TRBJ1-1, with TRBD1 as a possible D gene (5 bases). V lost 1 base and J lost 1, with 8 bases in between. The CDR3 is 14 amino acids. In germline, CDR1 is SGDLS, CDR2 YYNGEE. CDR3: CASSVTGGNTEAFF. In DNA, the CDR3 is TGTGCCAGCAGCGTAACCGGGGGGAACACTGAAGCTTTCTTT. The variable domain in full, with the rest retrieved from reference TRBV9 and TRBJ1-1, is DSGVTQTPKHLITATGQRVTLRCSPRSGDLSVYWYQQSLDQGLQFLIQYYNGEERAKGNILERFSAQQFPDLHSELNLSSLELGDSALYFCASSVTGGNTEAFFGQGTRLTVV.

The rearrangement joins TRBV11-1 to TRBJ2-1; TRBD2 aligns across 14 bases. This CDR3 has 16 residues. Germline V CDR1 and CDR2: SGHAT, FQDESV (reference sequence). J was trimmed by 10 bases and V by 5 bases; bases with no gene match: 10. Here the CDR3 reads CASSPEGLAGAKEQFF. The CDR3 region has the DNA TGTGCCAGCAGCCCAGAGGGACTAGCGGGGGCTAAGGAGCAGTTCTTC. Drawing the rest from reference TRBV11-1 and TRBJ2-1, the complete variable domain is EAEVAQSPRYKITEKSQAVAFWCDPISGHATLYWYRQILGQGPELLVQFQDESVVDDSQLPKDRFSAERLKGVDSTLKIQPAELGDSAMYLCASSPEGLAGAKEQFFGPGTRLTVL.

The chain combines TRBV10-1 with TRBJ2-7, with 9 bases fitting TRBD1. V gave up 3 bases and J gave up 6 bases; unmatched junction bases: 9. Looked up from germline, CDR1 is WNHNN and CDR2 is SYGVQD (reference sequence). CDR3 length: 15 residues. The CDR3, as DNA: TGCGCCAGCAGTGATTCACAGGGGGCTACTCTCGAGCAGTACTTC. The encoded protein is CASSDSQGATLEQYF.

This chain links TRBV2 with TRBJ1-6; 9 nucleotides align to TRBD1. The CDR3 contains 13 residues. Trimming at V came to 4 bases and at J to 8 bases, leaving 0 bases not matched to a gene. CDR1 and CDR2 (germline): SNHLY, FYNNEI. The CDR3 coding sequence is TGTGCCAGCAGTGGGGACAGGGATTCACCCCTCCACTTT. As protein: CASSGDRDSPLHF.

V is TRBV2 and J is TRBJ1-5; no clear D gene. The V and J ends lost 1 base and 6 bases respectively, with 13 bases between them. The CDR3 totals 15 residues. Germline values: CDR1 SNHLY, CDR2 FYNNEI. In DNA, the CDR3 is TGTGCCAGCAGTGAAGGGAATTTGGGAGGTCAGCCCCAGCATTTT. It yields the protein CASSEGNLGGQPQHF.

This clone came up once. The chain joins TRBV7-2 to TRBJ1-5; 10 bases line up with TRBD1. V gave up 3 bases and J gave up 2 bases; unmatched junction bases: 1. Looked up from germline, CDR1 is SGHTA and CDR2 is FQGNSA. The CDR3 is 15 residues long. In DNA form, the CDR3 reads TGTGCCAGCAGCTTGACAGGGGGCCGCAATCAGCCCCAGCATTTT. As protein: CASSLTGGRNQPQHF.

The DNA for the CDR3 is TGTGCCAGCTCACCCCTGGGACTAGCGGGAGGGCCGTACGAGCAGTACTTC. Its protein product is CASSPLGLAGGPYEQYF. This chain links TRBV18 with TRBJ2-7; TRBD2 matches at 16 bases. V was pared by 3 bases and J by 4 bases, with 6 bases of the junction left unmatched. Germline V CDR1 and CDR2: KGHSH, LQKENI. The CDR3 totals 17 residues.

This clone was found once. In DNA form, the CDR3 reads TGTGCCAGCAGCGCTGGACAGGGTGGGCAGCCCCAGCATTTT. This translates into CASSAGQGGQPQHF. The V and J genes are TRBV9 and TRBJ1-5; 8 bases are a match to TRBD1. The CDR3 runs 14 residues. CDR1 and CDR2 from the germline V gene are SGDLS and YYNGEE. J gave up 7 bases and V 3 bases, and 6 bases lay outside the gene matches.

The chain recombines TRBV27 with TRBJ2-4; D may be TRBD2 (6 bases). Per the germline V gene, CDR1 is MNHEY and CDR2 is SMNVEV (reference sequence). V shed 2 bases and J shed 3 bases, with 8 bases lying between them. There are 14 residues in the CDR3. The CDR3 loop is CASSLRLGKNIQYF. The DNA for the CDR3 is TGTGCCAGCAGTTTAAGACTAGGCAAAAACATTCAGTACTTC.

The genes are TRBV27 and TRBJ1-3; D remains unclear. Trimming pared 4 bases from V and 4 bases from J, leaving 14 bases between. Germline CDR1 is MNHEY and CDR2 is SMNVEV (reference sequence). This CDR3 comprises 15 residues. The CDR3 spells CASSSNYGAGNTIYF. The CDR3 region has the DNA TGTGCCAGCAGTTCGAACTACGGAGCGGGAAACACCATATATTTT.

V gene TRBV2 combines with J gene TRBJ2-5, with D possibly being TRBD1 (7 bases). This CDR3 contains 16 residues. V lost 7 bases and J lost 0, with 18 bases in between. Germline V gives CDR1 SNHLY, CDR2 FYNNEI. As DNA, the CDR3 is TGTGCCAGCATCGGGTTTCCAGGGGGGTACCAAGAGACCCAGTACTTC. It is translated as CASIGFPGGYQETQYF. The full variable domain, rest sourced from reference TRBV2 and TRBJ2-5, is EPEVTQTPSHQVTQMGQEVILRCVPISNHLYFYWYRQILGQKVEFLVSFYNNEISEKSEIFDDQFSVERPDGSNFTLKIRSTKLEDSAMYFCASIGFPGGYQETQYFGPGTRLLVL.

The chain uses TRBV4-3 and TRBJ1-2, with D unresolved. CDR1 and CDR2 from the germline V gene are LGHNA and YSLEER. The length of the CDR3 is 13 residues. V dropped 5 bases and J dropped 2 bases, with 9 bases sitting between them. The CDR3 spells CASSEYLNYGYTF. The CDR3 DNA sequence: TGCGCCAGCAGCGAATACCTAAACTATGGCTACACCTTC.

CDR3 sequence (DNA): TGTGCCAGCAGAGTAGGGACTAGGCGGGGCCAAGAGACCCAGTACTTC. Translated: CASRVGTRRGQETQYF. This chain uses TRBV6-6 with TRBJ2-5; 8 positions agree with TRBD2. This CDR3 comprises 16 residues. CDR1 is MNHNY, CDR2 SVGAGI, per germline (reference sequence). V shed 6 bases, J shed 1 base, and the junction held 10 bases outside the gene matches.

The V call is TRBV7-2, the J call TRBJ2-3; TRBD2 is a possible D gene (6 bases). Looked up from germline, CDR1 is SGHTA and CDR2 is FQGNSA. The CDR3 sequence is 17 residues long. Between the trimmed V and J ends, which lost 4 bases and 1 base, there was a span of 18 bases. CDR3 residues: CASSWGLGGVGTDTQYF. The DNA for the CDR3 is TGTGCCAGCAGCTGGGGCCTGGGGGGTGTCGGCACAGATACGCAGTATTTT. Variable domain in full (rest from reference TRBV7-2 and TRBJ2-3): GAGVSQSPSNKVTEKGKDVELRCDPISGHTALYWYRQSLGQGLEFLIYFQGNSAPDKSGLPSDRFSAERTGGSVSTLTIQRTQQEDSAVYLCASSWGLGGVGTDTQYFGPGTRLTVL.

The rearrangement links TRBV30 to TRBJ2-5, with 9 bases aligning to TRBD2. V lost 6 bases to trimming and J lost 4 bases; unmatched junction nucleotides: 12. This CDR3 is built from 15 residues. CDR1 and CDR2 from the germline V gene are GTSNPN and SVGIG (reference sequence). For the CDR3, the DNA is TGTGCCTGTCGGTCGGAGCGGGGGGCTGGAGAGACCCAGTACTTC. Amino acids: CACRSERGAGETQYF.

The chain joins TRBV6-5 to TRBJ2-3; TRBD2 is a possible D gene (5 bases). V shed 0 bases and J shed 8 bases, with 6 bases lying between them. The CDR3 runs 12 residues. Germline lookup yields CDR1 MNHEY and CDR2 SVGAGI. CDR3 bases: TGTGCCAGCAGTTACTCCCGGGGTACGCAGTATTTT. Amino acids: CASSYSRGTQYF.

V usage is TRBV9 and J usage is TRBJ1-5; D is unclear. Trimming shortened V by 2 bases and J by 5 bases, and 8 bases separated the two germline ends. CDR3 length: 13 residues. Per germline, CDR1 SGDLS and CDR2 YYNGEE. The CDR3 loop is CASSVGQDQPQHF. The CDR3 coding sequence is TGTGCCAGCAGCGTGGGCCAAGATCAGCCCCAGCATTTT. Supplemented by reference TRBV9 and TRBJ1-5, the full variable domain reads DSGVTQTPKHLITATGQRVTLRCSPRSGDLSVYWYQQSLDQGLQFLIQYYNGEERAKGNILERFSAQQFPDLHSELNLSSLELGDSALYFCASSVGQDQPQHFGDGTRLSIL.

The chain has TRBV5-1 and TRBJ1-2, with D tentatively TRBD1 (6 bases). The CDR3 totals 14 residues. The ends were cut back, 0 bases at V and 6 bases at J, with 12 bases in the middle. Germline V gene sequence: CDR1 SGHRS, CDR2 YFSETQ. CDR3 coding DNA: TGCGCCAGCAGCTTGGACGGCAGACAGGATGGCTACACCTTC. Amino acid sequence: CASSLDGRQDGYTF.

V and J are TRBV4-2 and TRBJ2-7; 8 bases are a match to TRBD2. The germline V gene has CDR1 LGHNA and CDR2 YNFKEQ. Trimming removed 0 bases from V and 3 bases from J; junction bases left unmatched: 4. The CDR3 has 15 residues. CDR3 sequence (DNA): TGTGCCAGCAGCCAAGATCTACTAGCGGTCTACGAGCAGTACTTC. Protein product: CASSQDLLAVYEQYF.